The clone carrying this T cell receptor beta chain was picked up one time. Antigen unknown. These data come from a study of cytomegalovirus exposure and HLA in healthy donors. Broader study findings: An apparent linkage of common viral pathogens to several of the most significant clusters emerged in a later analysis. Another analysis was done later, and it associated 15,000 or so TCR beta sequences with HLA alleles at 0.05 false discovery rate.

The germline gives CDR1 SGDLS, CDR2 YYNGEE. This CDR3 is 14 amino acids long. V lost 5 bases, J lost 6 bases, and 17 bases lay in between. The PCR used 60 Vbeta and 13 Jbeta primers. Clones were read by immunoSEQ multiplex PCR, and TCRdb kept only the in-frame ones, dropping some. This sample yields approximately 190,000 clones, of which roughly 73% are seen a single time; 2.1% belongs to the top ten. The clonotype comes from a woman aged 25 to 45 in good health and CMV-seropositive. Material: PBMCs. The chain combines TRBV9 with TRBJ1-1, with D unclear. As DNA, the CDR3 is TGTGCCAGCAGTAACACCTGGGCGAGGGCTGAAGCTTTCTTT. Protein product: CASSNTWARAEAFF.